The entry below gives a single T cell receptor (beta chain) sequence along with its context. This entry comes from a study of blood T cell repertoires in COVID-19. The wider study: PBMCs, B-cell-depleted T cells, or T cells were the source of the cDNA or gDNA that made up the material.

In assigning cohorts, the study relied on participant-reported clinical history. The CDR3 is 15 amino acids. Germline values: CDR1 SGHRS, CDR2 YFSETQ. V gave up 1 base and J gave up 0 bases, with 10 bases separating them. Methods used by the authors: Amplified reference gene primers provided the basis for estimating nucleated cell counts. The assay was immunoSEQ multiplex PCR, and TCRdb's table has in-frame clones only and misses some. The DNA gave D and trimming, while V, J and clone size come from that table. Of 250,000 to 300,000 clones listed, more than 70% are singletons. Sequencing was carried out using PBMCs or T cells enriched from blood (not recorded which). This chain connects TRBV5-1 to TRBJ1-2; no definite D call. The clonotype comes from a woman aged 60-70 years in a cohort exposed to, infected with or recovered from COVID-19 (not recorded which). CDR3 protein: CASSLFGEPNYGYTF. In DNA form, the CDR3 reads TGCGCCAGCAGCTTGTTCGGGGAACCTAACTATGGCTACACCTTC.